What follows describes a single T cell receptor beta chain. This clone was detected once. Its antigen target is currently unknown. No per-base quality is available; no much larger clone lies one base away. Collaborating institutions collected whole blood in K2EDTA tubes following their own protocols. Collaborator samples were shipped for TCRbeta analysis as frozen whole blood, isolated PBMCs, or DNA extracted from either sample type. TCRbeta CDR3 regions were amplified from genomic DNA by means of the immunoSEQ Assay, a bias-controlled multiplex PCR. In the source study's methods: The number of nucleated cells in each sample was estimated by amplification of reference gene primers within the assay. To quantify the absolute abundance of each unique TCRbeta CDR3 rearrangement, sequence reads were collapsed and filtered. For each sample, productive Simpson clonality was calculated as the square root of Simpson's diversity index over productive rearrangements. Held by TCRdb, this immuneACCESS table contains in-frame sequences only and omits some clones. Under half of the omission traces to an unresolved V gene where checked; the cause of the rest is unknown. V and J calls and clone size are as listed in that table; D and trimming were resolved from the DNA. This sample is represented by about 24,000 clones; about 90% of them were singletons. Clones ranked in the top ten supply around 30% of the sample.

The data belong to a study of blood T cell repertoires in COVID-19 (dated by TCRdb to between 2020 and 2021). For the wider study: Samples covering the acute and convalescent phases of COVID-19 were provided by collaborators in the United States, Italy and Spain. The prospective study material was composed of cDNA or gDNA derived from T cells, B-cell-depleted T cells, or PBMCs. The dataset comprised deeply sampled blood TCRbeta repertoires from subjects exposed to, actively infected with, or recovered from COVID-19. A freely available public database, intended as a resource for researchers studying the immune response to SARS-CoV-2, is where the repertoires were released. The samples were drawn from the first 160 participants of the ongoing ImmuneRACE study and from 1,200 or so subjects provided by 6 global collaborators. A de-identified subject ID, COVID-19 status, age in years and sex were almost always included in the sample metadata. Where HLA class I and class II types were available, the types were taken from metadata supplied by the sample provider, not from assay-based typing. Study-level results and caveats: Clinical and demographic metadata were provided uncurated, with the amount varying by source and participant.

CDR3 length: 14 amino acids, cysteine to phenylalanine. Only the CDR3 DNA is retained, 42 bases long and in frame from the first base. CDR1 and CDR2 are drawn from the germline V gene (reference sequence): GTSNPN, SVGIG. The junction shows trimming of 1 base on V and 4 bases on J, and the gene matches do not reach 4 bases of it. The chain joins TRBV30 to TRBJ1-5, with 7 central nucleotides matching TRBD1. This sequence originates from a man in his 70s with active COVID-19. The specimen was peripheral blood. The CDR3 region reads CAWSALTGNQPQHF. Here is the DNA: TGTGCCTGGAGTGCTTTGACAGGGAATCAGCCCCAGCATTTT.